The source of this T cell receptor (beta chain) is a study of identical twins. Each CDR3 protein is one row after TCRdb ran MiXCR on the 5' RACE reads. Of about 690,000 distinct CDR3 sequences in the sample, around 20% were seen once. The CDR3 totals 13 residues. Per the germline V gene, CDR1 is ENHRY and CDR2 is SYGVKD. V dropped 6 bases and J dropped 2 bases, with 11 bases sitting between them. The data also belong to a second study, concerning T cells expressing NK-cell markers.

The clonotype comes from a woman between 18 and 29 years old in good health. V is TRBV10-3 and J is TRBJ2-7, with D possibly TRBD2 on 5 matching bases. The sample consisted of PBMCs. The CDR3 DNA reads TGTGCCATCAGACCCGACGGGACCTACGAGCAGTACTTC. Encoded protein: CAIRPDGTYEQYF.